These T cell receptor beta chains were read from a single sample in a study of vaccination and CD4 T cells after COVID-19. Which antigens these TCRs recognize remains unknown. Using its own MiXCR run on the PCR reads, TCRdb lists one record per CDR3 protein. This table holds over 5,000 distinct CDR3 sequences, 39% found once. Sequencing was performed on CD4+ T cells from blood, cultured in vitro. These receptor sequences come from a human donor in good health. CDR3s include the opening cysteine and the closing phenylalanine or tryptophan. D genes are given only for firm matches. Clone size appears in some rows only: once, few, many, or a class for an expanded clone.

DNA: TGCAGTGTTCTAGCCCCAGAGACCCAGTACTTC; CDR3: CSVLAPETQYF; V: TRBV20-1; J: TRBJ2-5; size: -; D: -; length: 11
DNA: TGCAGTCCTAGGCTAGGGACTAAGGAGTATTTT; CDR3: CSPRLGTKEYF; V: TRBV20-1; J: TRBJ2-3; size: -; D: TRBD2; length: 11
DNA: TGCGCCAGTAGCCCGGCGGCGGGGGGGATAAGAGAGACCCAGTACTTC; CDR3: CASSPAAGGIRETQYF; V: TRBV5-1; J: TRBJ2-5; size: few; D: TRBD2; length: 16
DNA: TGTGCCAGCAGCGTAGGGTCCAGACTCCAAGAGACCCAGTACTTC; CDR3: CASSVGSRLQETQYF; V: TRBV9; J: TRBJ2-5; size: -; D: -; length: 15
DNA: TGCAGTGCTAGAGATGGCGGGGGGGCCGGGAATGAGCAGTTCTTC; CDR3: CSARDGGGAGNEQFF; V: TRBV20-1; J: TRBJ2-1; size: -; D: TRBD2; length: 15
DNA: TGCAGTGCTAGAGTGGGAAGCTACGAGCAGTACTTC; CDR3: CSARVGSYEQYF; V: TRBV20-1; J: TRBJ2-7; size: -; D: -; length: 12
DNA: TGTGCCAGCAGCCCCCACACCGGGGAGCTGTTTTTT; CDR3: CASSPHTGELFF; V: TRBV9; J: TRBJ2-2; size: -; D: -; length: 12
DNA: TGTGCCAGCAGCGCCCTCGGGACAGGTCTCACAGATACGCAGTATTTT; CDR3: CASSALGTGLTDTQYF; V: TRBV7-8; J: TRBJ2-3; size: -; D: TRBD1; length: 16
DNA: TGTGCCAGCGGTTACTTACGGGGCGGGACCCAGTACTTC; CDR3: CASGYLRGGTQYF; V: TRBV7-2; J: TRBJ2-5; size: few; D: -; length: 13
DNA: TGCAGTGCTAGAGATCCCAAGGGGTTGAACACTGAAGCTTTCTTT; CDR3: CSARDPKGLNTEAFF; V: TRBV20-1; J: TRBJ1-1; size: -; D: -; length: 15
DNA: TGTGCCAGCAGTTCCCCGCGGGGACTCGACGAGCAGTACTTC; CDR3: CASSSPRGLDEQYF; V: TRBV6-5; J: TRBJ2-7; size: -; D: -; length: 14
DNA: TGTGCCAGCAGTGAACCCCCAGGGCAGGGCGGAGATACGCAGTATTTT; CDR3: CASSEPPGQGGDTQYF; V: TRBV6-1; J: TRBJ2-3; size: few; D: -; length: 16
DNA: TGCGCCAGCAGGGAATTAGGGACTACCGGAGGCTACGAGCAGTACTTC; CDR3: CASRELGTTGGYEQYF; V: TRBV10-1; J: TRBJ2-7; size: few; D: TRBD2; length: 16
DNA: TGTGCCAGCAGTTTAGGACCGATCTATGGCTACACCTTC; CDR3: CASSLGPIYGYTF; V: TRBV27; J: TRBJ1-2; size: -; D: -; length: 13
DNA: TGTGCCAGCAGCCAAGATACAGAGACTGAAGCTTTCTTT; CDR3: CASSQDTETEAFF; V: TRBV4-2; J: TRBJ1-1; size: -; D: -; length: 13
DNA: TGTGCTTCCAGGGGCGGGGGCACAGATACGCAGTATTTT; CDR3: CASRGGGTDTQYF; V: TRBV6-1; J: TRBJ2-3; size: few; D: -; length: 13
DNA: TGTGCCAGCAGCTTGGAGAGGGACATCTATGGCTACACCTTC; CDR3: CASSLERDIYGYTF; V: TRBV5-4; J: TRBJ1-2; size: few; D: -; length: 14
DNA: TGTGCCAGCAGTTTCAGGGGGCGTCAAGAGACCCAGTACTTC; CDR3: CASSFRGRQETQYF; V: TRBV6-5; J: TRBJ2-5; size: -; D: TRBD1; length: 14
DNA: TGTGCCAGCAGCTTAGGGACGAACACTGAAGCTTTCTTT; CDR3: CASSLGTNTEAFF; V: TRBV11-2; J: TRBJ1-1; size: -; D: -; length: 13
DNA: TGTGCCAGCAGCCCCAGACTAGCGGGGGGTGAGCAGTTCTTC; CDR3: CASSPRLAGGEQFF; V: TRBV6-1; J: TRBJ2-1; size: -; D: TRBD2; length: 14
DNA: TGTGCCAGCAGTCTAGCTGGCGGATCTGGCTACACCTTC; CDR3: CASSLAGGSGYTF; V: TRBV6-4; J: TRBJ1-2; size: few; D: -; length: 13
DNA: TGTGCCAGCAGAGAGCCGGGGGCGAGGGAGACCCAGTACTTC; CDR3: CASREPGARETQYF; V: TRBV5-6; J: TRBJ2-5; size: -; D: -; length: 14
DNA: TGTGCCAGCAGTTCACTTGAGGGGGCGAGCACTGAAGCTTTCTTT; CDR3: CASSSLEGASTEAFF; V: TRBV6-5; J: TRBJ1-1; size: -; D: TRBD1; length: 15
DNA: TGCGCCAGCAGCCGAGGGACAGGCGAGACCCAGTACTTC; CDR3: CASSRGTGETQYF; V: TRBV10-1; J: TRBJ2-5; size: -; D: TRBD1; length: 13
DNA: TGTGCCAGCAGCTTAACTATAGATCCAAGCGCGGAGACCCAGTACTTC; CDR3: CASSLTIDPSAETQYF; V: TRBV7-9; J: TRBJ2-5; size: few; D: -; length: 16
DNA: TGCAGTGCTAACCACGTGGGAGAAAATCAGCCCCAGCATTTT; CDR3: CSANHVGENQPQHF; V: TRBV20-1; J: TRBJ1-5; size: few; D: -; length: 14
DNA: TGCAGTGCTAGAGTATCGGGGGACTATAATTCACCCCTCCACTTT; CDR3: CSARVSGDYNSPLHF; V: TRBV20-1; J: TRBJ1-6; size: few; D: -; length: 15
DNA: TGTGCCAGTTTGGGACGGACGACTAACTATGGCTACACCTTC; CDR3: CASLGRTTNYGYTF; V: TRBV6-1; J: TRBJ1-2; size: few; D: -; length: 14
DNA: TGTGCCAGCAGCTTGATAGGGTCTCCCCAGCATTTT; CDR3: CASSLIGSPQHF; V: TRBV5-6; J: TRBJ1-5; size: few; D: -; length: 12
DNA: TGCAGCGCCGGGACAGATAATTCACCCCTCCACTTT; CDR3: CSAGTDNSPLHF; V: TRBV29-1; J: TRBJ1-6; size: -; D: TRBD1; length: 12
DNA: TGTGCCAGCAGCAGGACAGGGAACTCTGGCTACACCTTC; CDR3: CASSRTGNSGYTF; V: TRBV6-1; J: TRBJ1-2; size: -; D: TRBD1; length: 13
DNA: TGTGCCAGCAGCTTAGTCCGGCTTATTAACCCTCGCTCTGGGGCCAACGTCCTGACTTTC; CDR3: CASSLVRLINPRSGANVLTF; V: TRBV7-8; J: TRBJ2-6; size: -; D: -; length: 20
DNA: TGCAGTGCCTATATGAACACTGAAGCTTTCTTT; CDR3: CSAYMNTEAFF; V: TRBV20-1; J: TRBJ1-1; size: few; D: -; length: 11
DNA: TGTGCCAGCAGCCCCTGGACTGACTCAGTTGGTGAAGCTTTCTTT; CDR3: CASSPWTDSVGEAFF; V: TRBV7-9; J: TRBJ1-1; size: -; D: -; length: 15
DNA: TGCGCCAGCAGCCCGCAGGGGGTTCTCACAGATACGCAGTATTTT; CDR3: CASSPQGVLTDTQYF; V: TRBV5-1; J: TRBJ2-3; size: -; D: TRBD1; length: 15
DNA: TGTGCAGCAGCCTCCCAGGGGTTTAACGGAGGCTACACCTTC; CDR3: CAAASQGFNGGYTF; V: TRBV9; J: TRBJ1-2; size: -; D: -; length: 14
DNA: TGCGCCAGCAGCCAGGACAAGAACACTGAAGCTTTCTTT; CDR3: CASSQDKNTEAFF; V: TRBV5-1; J: TRBJ1-1; size: -; D: -; length: 13
DNA: TGTGCCAGTAGTACCTCGGGACCGGGTAACCATTCACCCCTCCACTTT; CDR3: CASSTSGPGNHSPLHF; V: TRBV19; J: TRBJ1-6; size: few; D: -; length: 16
DNA: TGTGCCAGCAGCTTAGGACGCGACGGGACAGGGTCGAGAGGCTACACCTTC; CDR3: CASSLGRDGTGSRGYTF; V: TRBV11-2; J: TRBJ1-2; size: -; D: TRBD1; length: 17
DNA: TGTGCCAGCAGTCCCCCGACAGCCCTTACCTACGAGCAGTACTTC; CDR3: CASSPPTALTYEQYF; V: TRBV27; J: TRBJ2-7; size: -; D: -; length: 15
DNA: TGTGCCAGCAGTTCCCATAGCAATCAGCCCCAGCATTTT; CDR3: CASSSHSNQPQHF; V: TRBV6-5; J: TRBJ1-5; size: few; D: -; length: 13
DNA: TGTGCCAGCACCGATATGCGGGGCCCGAACACTGAAGCTTTCTTT; CDR3: CASTDMRGPNTEAFF; V: TRBV7-9; J: TRBJ1-1; size: few; D: -; length: 15
DNA: TGTGCCAGCAGCTTAGAGGGTTCCACTGAAGCTTTCTTT; CDR3: CASSLEGSTEAFF; V: TRBV7-9; J: TRBJ1-1; size: few; D: -; length: 13
DNA: TGCAGTGCCGAGAGGGCAGGGGGCAAAGAGACCCAGTACTTC; CDR3: CSAERAGGKETQYF; V: TRBV20-1; J: TRBJ2-5; size: -; D: TRBD1; length: 14
DNA: TGTGCCAGCAGCTTAGCGGCGGTAACAGGCAGGGGAGTCACAGATACGCAGTATTTT; CDR3: CASSLAAVTGRGVTDTQYF; V: TRBV7-9; J: TRBJ2-3; size: -; D: -; length: 19
DNA: TGCAGTGCTAGAAGAGGGCAGGTTAACACTGAAGCTTTCTTT; CDR3: CSARRGQVNTEAFF; V: TRBV20-1; J: TRBJ1-1; size: few; D: -; length: 14
DNA: TGCAGTGCCCCGGACAGGGGGTGGGACACTGAAGCTTTCTTT; CDR3: CSAPDRGWDTEAFF; V: TRBV20-1; J: TRBJ1-1; size: -; D: TRBD1; length: 14
DNA: TGTGCCTGGAGTCCCCGGACAGAAACCTATGGCTACACCTTC; CDR3: CAWSPRTETYGYTF; V: TRBV30; J: TRBJ1-2; size: -; D: -; length: 14
DNA: TGTGCCAGCAGCGCAGGAACCCTGCAAGAGACCCAGTACTTC; CDR3: CASSAGTLQETQYF; V: TRBV9; J: TRBJ2-5; size: -; D: -; length: 14
DNA: TGTGCCAGTAGTAGGGGACGGGACAGGGGGCAAGATGGCTACACCTTC; CDR3: CASSRGRDRGQDGYTF; V: TRBV19; J: TRBJ1-2; size: large; D: TRBD1; length: 16
DNA: TGCAGTGCTAGTACGGGAGGGGGGCCACATCAGCCCCAGCATTTT; CDR3: CSASTGGGPHQPQHF; V: TRBV20-1; J: TRBJ1-5; size: few; D: -; length: 15
DNA: TGTGCCAGCAGCGTGGGGGCCTACGAGCAGTACTTC; CDR3: CASSVGAYEQYF; V: TRBV7-9; J: TRBJ2-7; size: few; D: -; length: 12
DNA: TGTGCCACGAGGAACAGCAGAGGCACAGATACGCAGTATTTT; CDR3: CATRNSRGTDTQYF; V: TRBV6-1; J: TRBJ2-3; size: -; D: -; length: 14
DNA: TGTGCCAGCAGCTTATCAGCGGGGGGCCACGAGCAGTACTTC; CDR3: CASSLSAGGHEQYF; V: TRBV7-9; J: TRBJ2-7; size: few; D: TRBD2; length: 14